Here is one TCR beta chain with its context. Its antigen target is currently unknown. No per-base quality is available; no much larger clone lies one base away. The trim is 0 bases for V and 3 bases for J, with a gap of 15 bases between the germline ends. The cysteine opens and the phenylalanine closes a CDR3 of 17 amino acids. CDR3 DNA is the only sequence kept; it has 51 bases, read in frame from the first base. CDR1 and CDR2 were assigned from the germline V gene (reference sequence) as GTSNPN and SVGIG. The protocol used for the library was the immunoSEQ multiplex PCR assay. For the multiplex PCR, a mixture combining 60 forward primers for TCR Vbeta segments and 13 reverse primers for TCR Jbeta segments was used. Amplification of the CDR3 region of rearranged TCR beta genes was performed with a multiplex PCR assay on genomic DNA. The Illumina HiSeq System was used to sequence the amplified TCR beta libraries as 87-base-pair reads. From the authors' description of their analysis: Across the 500 to 700 repertoires, a later analysis counted tens of millions of unique TCR beta chains, roughly 11 million of which were shared by at least two donors. Raw reads were error-corrected and collapsed into unique sequences by a nearest-neighbor algorithm in which closely related sequences were merged to remove PCR and sequencing errors. V, D and J gene segments were assigned by aligning CDR3 sequences to IMGT reference sequences. For a sequence to be retained, a match of at least six nucleotides was required to both a V gene segment and a J gene segment. A rearrangement was called productive if the CDR3 had no stop codons and remained in frame with V and J, and every other rearrangement was called non-productive. Following IMGT convention, CDR3 was defined as the stretch from the second conserved V-encoded cysteine to the conserved J-encoded phenylalanine. Sequences without an unambiguous match to a single V gene segment were excluded from the earlier analysis of 587 of the donors. In an earlier analysis of roughly 500 of the donors, V segments were called functional above 56.7% productive rearrangements and were called segregating when the between-donor standard deviation exceeded 5%. To diagnose cytomegalovirus status from the catalog of TCR beta chain sequences, a statistical classification framework was built. In a later analysis, V and J genes were assigned by comparing TCR nucleotide sequences against IMGT/GENE-DB human TR gene sequences. In a later analysis, CDR3 sequences and most-parsimonious VDJ recombination scenarios were assigned using the TCRdist pipeline. A later analysis defined each TCR beta chain by its CDR3 amino acid sequence plus V-gene family, and excluded reads lacking a unique V-gene family. To address suspected cross-contamination and a sequencing artifact, a later analysis removed roughly 640 highly shared, low-generation-probability nucleotide sequences. In a later analysis, a clonal expansion index was calculated for each public chain from normalized within-repertoire ranks of inferred template counts. In a later analysis, generation probabilities were computed with a VDJ recombination model fitted to out-of-frame rearrangements, and the resulting probabilities were checked against IGoR. In a later analysis, hypergeometric tests were used to score TCR-TCR, TCR-HLA and TCR-CMV co-occurrence, with a repertoire-size bias correction applied to TCR pairs. False discovery rates were estimated in a later analysis by permuting HLA or CMV assignments 20 times. In a later analysis, co-occurring TCRs were grouped with DBSCAN, and TCRdist sequence similarity was added when clustering was performed within HLA-allele-positive subsets. Repertoires with fewer than 30,000 or more than 120,000 public chains were left out of co-occurrence clustering, as were four to six repertoires with anomalous nucleotide sharing. Drawn from immuneACCESS, this table holds only the in-frame rearrangements with V and J called that TCRdb kept. Clones are partly lost; checked studies trace under half to an unresolved V gene and leave the rest unexplained. Clone size and V and J calls were adopted from that table, with D and trimming inferred from the DNA. The sample records tens of thousands of clones, roughly 80% of which are singletons. Jointly, the top ten make up approximately 6% of the sample.

In total, more than 500 healthy bone marrow donors made up the cohort. At the time of sampling, all cohort members were nominally healthy, though unrecorded immune exposures were likely present. The donor tested CMV seropositive and was one of the 289 seropositive cohort members. Each donor provided a peripheral blood sample, and peripheral blood mononuclear cells were used for TCR beta sequencing. Genomic DNA was extracted from the blood cell samples with the Qiagen DNeasy Blood Extraction Kit. This entry is derived from a study of cytomegalovirus exposure and HLA in healthy donors listed by TCRdb under 2017. Some background on the complete study: An earlier analysis of 587 of the donors reported roughly 300 Gb of sequence data and 90 million to 120 million unique TCR beta sequences obtained from about 180 million T cells. The aim of the study was to test whether cataloging public T cell receptors could identify signatures of past pathogen exposure. High-throughput TCR immunosequencing, statistical association of individual TCRs with disease status, and machine learning were combined to predict cytomegalovirus infection status. A later analysis re-examined previously published TCR beta repertoires from about 700 donors and added high-resolution HLA genotyping to investigate patterns of TCR occurrence. To decide whether each TCR beta V gene segment behaved as functional or pseudogenic, an earlier analysis of approximately 590 of the donors relied on high-throughput TCR beta sequencing. Roughly 5 DR-DQ haplotypes were handled as single units for association and clustering, since linkage in the cohort was strong. Alongside the repertoire data, information on donor age, sex, ethnicity and CMV serostatus was compiled. The genetic ancestry cluster associated with self-reported Caucasian donors included 81% of the roughly 360 genotyped donors. HLA typing covered class I and class II loci at four-digit resolution. Along with the approximately 600-subject first cohort, a separate validation cohort of over a hundred different subjects was used. The number of donors typed differed by locus, with roughly 629-640 for A, B, C, DRB1 and DQB1, over 500 for DQA1, 600 to 610 for DPA1, and 400 to 490 for DPB1. The study profiled the T cell repertoires of under 700 subjects by immunosequencing and related them to cytomegalovirus serostatus. Roughly 300 gigabases of sequencing data and approximately 92 million unique TCR sequences made up an early release that covered 500 to 650 HLA-typed donors. Rather than drawing on any new phenotypic data, the later analysis identified candidate immune exposures from TCR beta sequences and the way those sequences occurred across donors. All discovery cohort repertoires had been generated on a single sequencing platform. Genome-wide SNP genotypes for about 55% of the roughly 670 donors were used in a later genetic analysis, which treated that subset as a discovery cohort. Across around 400 genotyped donors of the cohort, an average of approximately 240,000 unique TCR beta nucleotide sequences per donor were sequenced, and 15% to 20% of those sequences were non-productive. Broad study findings and their caveats: The only immune exposure information available for the cohort was CMV serostatus. Specific HLA alleles were associated with 15,000 to 20,000 TCR beta sequences at a false discovery rate of 0.05 in a later analysis. Presence/absence analyses assumed roughly uniform sequencing depth across donors, an assumption that may not hold. When HLA alleles, especially DR and DQ, strongly co-occurred, attributing TCR associations to individual alleles was difficult. A later analysis found that TCR association rates varied across HLA loci, with DRB1 alleles showing the most associated TCRs and HLA-C alleles the fewest. According to a later analysis, most CMV-associated TCR beta chains appeared to be HLA-restricted, and the HLA associations seemed to be driven largely by CMV exposure. A cluster of highly shared sequence variants was judged likely to be a technical artifact of the sequencing pipeline. V-gene and J-gene trimming of TCR beta chains was associated with a missense DCLRE1C variant in a later genetic analysis, and the association was replicated in an independent cohort. A few of the identified cytomegalovirus-associated TCR beta chains were confirmed in vitro to be specific for cytomegalovirus antigens. Correlated functional status among segregating V segments might be attributable to linkage disequilibrium, but an unknown experimental factor could not be ruled out. Across donors, most TCR sequences were observed very rarely, whereas some public TCRs were present in many individuals. According to a later analysis, parvovirus B19, influenza, CMV and Epstein-Barr virus appeared linked to several top co-occurrence clusters. In both the original and validation cohorts, the classifier was reported to diagnose cytomegalovirus status with high specificity and sensitivity. A further reported finding was that TCR beta sequences accurately predicted the HLA-A and HLA-B alleles for most subjects in the first cohort. Because counts were too low, about 17 rarely observed V segments, including chromosome 9 orphons, were excluded from the earlier analysis of some 590 of the donors. In this cohort, only TCR beta chains were sequenced, and detectable features were limited by the absence of alpha or paired-chain data. According to the authors, the approach could potentially be generalized to other disease states and immunological phenotypes. Compared with equally common non-associated chains, HLA-associated TCR beta chains in a later analysis were more clonally expanded and had lower generation probabilities. In an earlier analysis of about 550 of the donors, most TCR beta V segments were observed in productive rearrangements about 90% or about 30% of the time, broadly matching IMGT annotations. The study gave a list of over 150 TCR beta chains associated with cytomegalovirus. Some IMGT-functional V segments, including TRBV6-2 and TRBV6-3, could not be told apart with the 87-base-pair reads, so those segments were excluded. In a later genetic analysis, fewer N-insertions in productive TCRs were reported among donors in an Asian-associated ancestry cluster than the roughly 700-donor mean. Because HLA typing was unavailable for some donors at each locus, only the typed subset was used in association tests.

The rearranged segments are TRBV30 and TRBJ2-6; the D gene is perhaps TRBD2, from 7 matching bases. The receptor comes from a woman in her 50s in good health and CMV-seropositive. Sequences were obtained from PBMCs. The DNA sequence is given as TGTGCCTGGAGTGTCCGGGGGGCAGGGAGTGGGGCCAACGTCCTGACTTTC. This translates into CAWSVRGAGSGANVLTF. Here the CDR3 is joined to the reference TRBV30 and TRBJ2-6 genes, and the full variable domain is: SQTIHQWPATLVQPVGSPLSLECTVEGTSNPNLYWYRQAAGRGLQLLFYSVGIGQISSEVPQNLSASRPQDRQFILSSKKLLLSDSGFYLCAWSVRGAGSGANVLTFGAGSRLTVL.